This entry concerns a single T cell receptor beta chain. Its antigen remains unidentified. PCR used 60 Vbeta primers and 13 Jbeta primers. Using immunoSEQ multiplex PCR, the repertoire was profiled, and TCRdb retains in-frame clones only, with some absent. The sample yields around 180,000 clones, 85% seen once. Trimming removed 7 bases from V and 5 bases from J; junction bases left unmatched: 7. Germline-derived CDR1 and CDR2 are SGHVS and FQNEAQ. The CDR3 consists of 14 residues. This entry is derived from a study of cytomegalovirus exposure and HLA in healthy donors. Study-wide context: As released early, the data held 70 million to 95 million unique TCRs from HLA-typed donors. Study-wide points: Indistinguishability led to the exclusion of some V segments, TRBV6-2 and TRBV6-3 included.

This TCR was recovered from a boy younger than 10 in good health and CMV-seronegative. Source material: PBMCs. The rearrangement links TRBV7-8 to TRBJ2-5; 10 bases agree with TRBD2. The CDR3 protein is CASIPSGGGETQYF. In nucleotides, the CDR3 is TGTGCCAGCATCCCAAGCGGGGGGGGTGAGACCCAGTACTTC.